These T cell receptor beta chains were read from a single sample in a study of early T cells in non-severe SARS-CoV-2 infection. MiXCR, applied by TCRdb to the 5' RACE reads, yields one record per CDR3 protein. The sample yields roughly 97,000 distinct CDR3 sequences, approximately 11% seen once. The source was whole blood, collected at baseline. These receptor sequences come from an adult who was a healthcare worker with PCR-confirmed SARS-CoV-2 infection or an uninfected control (not recorded which). CDR3s include the opening cysteine and the closing phenylalanine or tryptophan. The order of the fields is J gene, V gene, D gene, clone size, CDR3 DNA, CDR3 protein. A D gene is named only where the DNA matches it firmly. Size tells how often a clone was seen (once, few, many) or the class of an expanded clone, and some rows leave it out.

j_gene: TRBJ2-7; v_gene: TRBV6-5; d_gene: TRBD1; abundance: NA; CDR3nt: TGTGCCAGCAGTGAGGGAACAGGGGGCACCTACGAGCAGTACTTC; CDR3aa: CASSEGTGGTYEQYF
j_gene: TRBJ2-5; v_gene: TRBV3-1; d_gene: TRBD1; abundance: NA; CDR3nt: TGTGCCAGCAGCCAATTGGGACAGGGGGGCGGTGAGACCCAGTACTTC; CDR3aa: CASSQLGQGGGETQYF
j_gene: TRBJ2-7; v_gene: TRBV27; d_gene: TRBD1; abundance: NA; CDR3nt: TGTGCCAGCCGACAGGGAAGTTATAGCGAGCAGTACTTC; CDR3aa: CASRQGSYSEQYF
j_gene: TRBJ2-1; v_gene: TRBV5-8; d_gene: NA; abundance: many; CDR3nt: TGTGCCAGCCCCCACAACCCGCCCAGTCGGACCAATGAGCAGTTCTTC; CDR3aa: CASPHNPPSRTNEQFF
j_gene: TRBJ1-2; v_gene: TRBV4-3; d_gene: NA; abundance: NA; CDR3nt: TGCGCCAGCAGCCAAGAGACGGGCTCCATGGGGGGTGGCTACACCTTC; CDR3aa: CASSQETGSMGGGYTF
j_gene: TRBJ1-2; v_gene: TRBV20-1; d_gene: TRBD1; abundance: many; CDR3nt: TGCAGTGCGCCTCAGGGGGCGGTCTATGGCTACACCTTC; CDR3aa: CSAPQGAVYGYTF
j_gene: TRBJ1-1; v_gene: TRBV2; d_gene: TRBD1; abundance: few; CDR3nt: TGTGCCAGCAGTGTGAACAGGGGGCACGGCACTGAAGCTTTCTTT; CDR3aa: CASSVNRGHGTEAFF
j_gene: TRBJ2-1; v_gene: TRBV6-4; d_gene: NA; abundance: many; CDR3nt: TGTGCCAGCAGCCCCGTTTTCGTGTTGAGCGACAATGAGCAGTTCTTC; CDR3aa: CASSPVFVLSDNEQFF
j_gene: TRBJ2-3; v_gene: TRBV7-2; d_gene: TRBD2; abundance: many; CDR3nt: TGTGCCAGCAGCCCGCCGGGGGCGGGAGGGCCTACCCCGCAGTATTTT; CDR3aa: CASSPPGAGGPTPQYF
j_gene: TRBJ1-1; v_gene: TRBV20-1; d_gene: NA; abundance: few; CDR3nt: TGCAGTGCTAGAGATCCGGGGAGGAACACTGAAGCTTTCTTT; CDR3aa: CSARDPGRNTEAFF
j_gene: TRBJ2-2; v_gene: TRBV18; d_gene: NA; abundance: NA; CDR3nt: TGTGCCAGCTCACCAGAGTGGACCGGGGAGCTGTTTTTT; CDR3aa: CASSPEWTGELFF
j_gene: TRBJ2-3; v_gene: TRBV29-1; d_gene: NA; abundance: NA; CDR3nt: TGCAGCGTTGAGGATAGCGCAGATACGCAGTATTTT; CDR3aa: CSVEDSADTQYF
j_gene: TRBJ1-2; v_gene: TRBV29-1; d_gene: NA; abundance: many; CDR3nt: TGCAGCGTTGACGGAGGGGTCCATGGCTACACCTTC; CDR3aa: CSVDGGVHGYTF
j_gene: TRBJ2-3; v_gene: TRBV7-3; d_gene: NA; abundance: NA; CDR3nt: TGTGCCAGCAGCTTAAGCCCGGGAGATACGCAGTATTTT; CDR3aa: CASSLSPGDTQYF
j_gene: TRBJ2-7; v_gene: TRBV19; d_gene: NA; abundance: NA; CDR3nt: TGTGCCAGTAGTGGCGGACCTAACTCCTACGAGCAGTACTTC; CDR3aa: CASSGGPNSYEQYF
j_gene: TRBJ2-4; v_gene: TRBV4-1; d_gene: TRBD1; abundance: NA; CDR3nt: TGCGCCAGCAGCCAAGGATTCGGGACAGGGACGGACATTCAGTACTTC; CDR3aa: CASSQGFGTGTDIQYF
j_gene: TRBJ2-3; v_gene: TRBV5-1; d_gene: NA; abundance: NA; CDR3nt: TGCGCCAGCAGCAAGAGCAGCGGCACAGATACGCAGTATTTT; CDR3aa: CASSKSSGTDTQYF
j_gene: TRBJ2-5; v_gene: TRBV5-1; d_gene: NA; abundance: many; CDR3nt: TGCGCCAGCAGCTTGGCGACAGTCCAAGAGACCCAGTACTTC; CDR3aa: CASSLATVQETQYF
j_gene: TRBJ2-1; v_gene: TRBV24-1; d_gene: NA; abundance: few; CDR3nt: TGTGCCACCAGTGATTTGAAGGGGAGCTGGAATGAGCAGTTCTTC; CDR3aa: CATSDLKGSWNEQFF
j_gene: TRBJ1-5; v_gene: TRBV20-1; d_gene: NA; abundance: many; CDR3nt: TGCAGTGCCATCAGGGATAGTGATCAGCCCCAGCATTTT; CDR3aa: CSAIRDSDQPQHF
j_gene: TRBJ2-3; v_gene: TRBV19; d_gene: NA; abundance: many; CDR3nt: TGTGCCAGTAGTAGAAAGCCCGAGGGGACAGATACGCAGTATTTT; CDR3aa: CASSRKPEGTDTQYF
j_gene: TRBJ2-7; v_gene: TRBV7-9; d_gene: NA; abundance: many; CDR3nt: TGTGCCAGCAGCTCAACACCGTCTATCTACGAGCAGTACTTC; CDR3aa: CASSSTPSIYEQYF
j_gene: TRBJ2-3; v_gene: TRBV7-2; d_gene: NA; abundance: NA; CDR3nt: TGTGCCAGCAGCCGAGGGAGCCGCACAGATACGCAGTATTTT; CDR3aa: CASSRGSRTDTQYF
j_gene: TRBJ2-4; v_gene: TRBV7-9; d_gene: NA; abundance: few; CDR3nt: TGTGCCAGCAGCTTAGAAGAGGGATTGGCCAAAAACATTCAGTACTTC; CDR3aa: CASSLEEGLAKNIQYF
j_gene: TRBJ2-1; v_gene: TRBV4-1; d_gene: NA; abundance: few; CDR3nt: TGCGCCAGCAGCCTTCGGGATAAGTCAGTCGATGAGCAGTTCTTC; CDR3aa: CASSLRDKSVDEQFF
j_gene: TRBJ2-3; v_gene: TRBV5-1; d_gene: NA; abundance: NA; CDR3nt: TGCGCCAGCAGCTTGGAGGCCCCAGGGAATAGGCGGTACGATACGCAGTATTTT; CDR3aa: CASSLEAPGNRRYDTQYF
j_gene: TRBJ2-6; v_gene: TRBV7-9; d_gene: TRBD1; abundance: many; CDR3nt: TGTGCCAGCAGCATAGGGACAGGGAGGTATGGGGCCAACGTCCTGACTTTC; CDR3aa: CASSIGTGRYGANVLTF
j_gene: TRBJ1-5; v_gene: TRBV5-1; d_gene: TRBD1; abundance: many; CDR3nt: TGCGCCAGCAGCTTGGCCGGCAGGGGGAATCAGCCCCAGCATTTT; CDR3aa: CASSLAGRGNQPQHF
j_gene: TRBJ2-7; v_gene: TRBV7-2; d_gene: TRBD2; abundance: few; CDR3nt: TGTGCCAGCAGCTCACTAGCGGGAGGGACCGAGCAGTACTTC; CDR3aa: CASSSLAGGTEQYF
j_gene: TRBJ2-3; v_gene: TRBV29-1; d_gene: TRBD2; abundance: many; CDR3nt: TGCAGCCTACGGGGGACTAGCGGGAGGGACTACACAGATACGCAGTATTTT; CDR3aa: CSLRGTSGRDYTDTQYF
j_gene: TRBJ2-2; v_gene: TRBV29-1; d_gene: NA; abundance: NA; CDR3nt: TGCAGTGTCTTACGGGAGAACACCGGGGAGCTGTTTTTT; CDR3aa: CSVLRENTGELFF
j_gene: TRBJ1-2; v_gene: TRBV30; d_gene: NA; abundance: many; CDR3nt: TGTGCCTGGAGTAAACAACAAGCTAACTATGGCTACACCTTC; CDR3aa: CAWSKQQANYGYTF
j_gene: TRBJ2-7; v_gene: TRBV5-1; d_gene: NA; abundance: NA; CDR3nt: TGCGCCAGCAGCCGAGGAGTCGGAGCCTACGAGCAGTACTTC; CDR3aa: CASSRGVGAYEQYF
j_gene: TRBJ2-7; v_gene: TRBV5-6; d_gene: NA; abundance: few; CDR3nt: TGTGCCAGCAGCCAGGACAGCGGCTACGAGCAGTACTTC; CDR3aa: CASSQDSGYEQYF
j_gene: TRBJ2-7; v_gene: TRBV20-1; d_gene: NA; abundance: NA; CDR3nt: TGCAGTGCTAGACCCCCCCCAGGGGAATCTTACGAGCAGTACTTC; CDR3aa: CSARPPPGESYEQYF
j_gene: TRBJ1-6; v_gene: TRBV6-6; d_gene: NA; abundance: many; CDR3nt: TGTGCCAGCAGTTTATTCCAGGGTGAGAGAAATTCACCCCTCCACTTT; CDR3aa: CASSLFQGERNSPLHF
j_gene: TRBJ2-1; v_gene: TRBV20-1; d_gene: NA; abundance: few; CDR3nt: TGCAGTGCTAGAGAATGGATCACCTACAATGAGCAGTTCTTC; CDR3aa: CSAREWITYNEQFF
j_gene: TRBJ2-1; v_gene: TRBV10-3; d_gene: NA; abundance: NA; CDR3nt: TGTGCCATCAGTGAGTCCGGGACTGACTACAATGAGCAGTTCTTC; CDR3aa: CAISESGTDYNEQFF
j_gene: TRBJ1-1; v_gene: TRBV12-3/TRBV12-4; d_gene: NA; abundance: few; CDR3nt: TGTGCCAGCAGTTGGGCATTCTCGAACACTGAAGCTTTCTTT; CDR3aa: CASSWAFSNTEAFF
j_gene: TRBJ2-2; v_gene: TRBV7-2; d_gene: TRBD2; abundance: NA; CDR3nt: TGTGCCAGCAGCCCCAGGACTAGTCAGACCGAGGAGCTGTTTTTT; CDR3aa: CASSPRTSQTEELFF
j_gene: TRBJ2-7; v_gene: TRBV5-5; d_gene: TRBD2; abundance: NA; CDR3nt: TGTGCCAGCAGCCACTGGGAAAATAGCGGGAGCAGGGCCTACGAGCAGTACTTC; CDR3aa: CASSHWENSGSRAYEQYF
j_gene: TRBJ1-1; v_gene: TRBV7-8; d_gene: NA; abundance: NA; CDR3nt: TGTGCCAGCAGCTTACTGGCCTATAACACTGAAGCTTTCTTT; CDR3aa: CASSLLAYNTEAFF
j_gene: TRBJ2-5; v_gene: TRBV10-2; d_gene: NA; abundance: NA; CDR3nt: TGCGCCAGCAGTGAGGGAGAGACCCAGTACTTC; CDR3aa: CASSEGETQYF
j_gene: TRBJ2-1; v_gene: TRBV7-9; d_gene: NA; abundance: few; CDR3nt: TGTGCCAGCAGCTTAGTTTCAGGGACCCAATACAATGAGCAGTTCTTC; CDR3aa: CASSLVSGTQYNEQFF
j_gene: TRBJ2-3; v_gene: TRBV10-3; d_gene: NA; abundance: NA; CDR3nt: TGTGCCGCGGGGGCAAATGGGGGGCCGGAGGATACGCAGTATTTT; CDR3aa: CAAGANGGPEDTQYF
j_gene: TRBJ2-3; v_gene: TRBV19; d_gene: TRBD2; abundance: few; CDR3nt: TGTGCCAGTAGTACTGGACTAGCGGATACGCAGTATTTT; CDR3aa: CASSTGLADTQYF
j_gene: TRBJ1-5; v_gene: TRBV29-1; d_gene: NA; abundance: many; CDR3nt: TGCAGCGTTGAAGATCAAAATCAGCCCCAGCATTTT; CDR3aa: CSVEDQNQPQHF
j_gene: TRBJ2-3; v_gene: TRBV7-2; d_gene: NA; abundance: many; CDR3nt: TGTGCCAGCAGCCGTCGAGATGGCAACACAGATACGCAGTATTTT; CDR3aa: CASSRRDGNTDTQYF
j_gene: TRBJ1-1; v_gene: TRBV5-6; d_gene: NA; abundance: many; CDR3nt: TGTGCCAGCAGCTACCGGGGAGGCATGAACACTGAAGCTTTCTTT; CDR3aa: CASSYRGGMNTEAFF
j_gene: TRBJ1-4; v_gene: TRBV7-9; d_gene: NA; abundance: many; CDR3nt: TGTGCCAGCAGCGGGTTGGCAACTAATGAAAAACTGTTTTTT; CDR3aa: CASSGLATNEKLFF
j_gene: TRBJ2-2; v_gene: TRBV7-7; d_gene: NA; abundance: NA; CDR3nt: TGTGCCAGCAGCTTAGGTGGAACCGGGGAGCTGTTTTTT; CDR3aa: CASSLGGTGELFF
j_gene: TRBJ2-3; v_gene: TRBV7-2; d_gene: TRBD2; abundance: few; CDR3nt: TGTGCCGCCTCGACTAGCGGGAGATCAGATACGCAGTATTTT; CDR3aa: CAASTSGRSDTQYF
j_gene: TRBJ1-4; v_gene: TRBV9; d_gene: NA; abundance: few; CDR3nt: TGTGCCAGCAGCGTAGACGTGCGTCCTGGGGAAAAACTGTTTTTT; CDR3aa: CASSVDVRPGEKLFF
j_gene: TRBJ1-1; v_gene: TRBV2; d_gene: NA; abundance: NA; CDR3nt: TGTGCCAGCAGTGACTTGATACCAAACACTGAAGCTTTCTTT; CDR3aa: CASSDLIPNTEAFF
j_gene: TRBJ1-1; v_gene: TRBV20-1; d_gene: NA; abundance: NA; CDR3nt: TGCAGTGCTCCCCGGTCGAACACTGAAGCTTTCTTT; CDR3aa: CSAPRSNTEAFF
j_gene: TRBJ2-7; v_gene: TRBV21-1; d_gene: NA; abundance: few; CDR3nt: TGTGCCAGCAGCGTACCGGGGACGGGGGGGCAGTACTTC; CDR3aa: CASSVPGTGGQYF
j_gene: TRBJ1-5; v_gene: TRBV12-3/TRBV12-4; d_gene: NA; abundance: NA; CDR3nt: TGTGCCAGCAGCCTGGACTGGAATAGCAATCAGCCCCAGCATTTT; CDR3aa: CASSLDWNSNQPQHF
j_gene: TRBJ2-7; v_gene: TRBV27; d_gene: TRBD1; abundance: many; CDR3nt: TGTGCCAGCAGTCCTCGGACAGGGCTGGACGAGCAGTACTTC; CDR3aa: CASSPRTGLDEQYF
j_gene: TRBJ1-3; v_gene: TRBV10-3; d_gene: NA; abundance: few; CDR3nt: TGTGCCCACAGGGAGGAGGGAACTGGAAACACCATATATTTT; CDR3aa: CAHREEGTGNTIYF
j_gene: TRBJ2-6; v_gene: TRBV21-1; d_gene: NA; abundance: NA; CDR3nt: TGTGCCAGCCTCGGGGAACCCTCTGGGGCCAACGTCCTGACTTTC; CDR3aa: CASLGEPSGANVLTF